This T cell receptor (beta chain) was recorded in a study of blood T cell repertoires in COVID-19. V dropped 4 bases and J dropped 10; count of bases not matched to a gene: 12. The germline gives CDR1 LNHDA, CDR2 SQIVND (reference sequence). The length of the CDR3 is 15 residues. The method was immunoSEQ multiplex PCR; TCRdb's version includes in-frame clones alone and lacks a portion of them. The repertoire holds roughly 100,000 clones, over 65% seen once, with about 27% in the top ten. This TCR came from a man aged 55 to 69 with acute or convalescent COVID-19. The sequencing sample was made of peripheral blood. The chain recombines TRBV19 with TRBJ2-1; 8 bases line up with TRBD2. CDR3 protein: CASSTRLAPDVEQFF. DNA for the CDR3: TGTGCCAGTAGTACGCGACTAGCGCCGGACGTGGAGCAGTTCTTC.